The 32 T cell receptor beta chains given below trace back to one sample, sequenced in a study of shared clonotypes between healthy human individuals. Assay used: immunoSEQ multiplex PCR; TCRdb lists only in-frame clones, some missing. The table includes around 2,000,000 clones, approximately 94% detected once. Naivety among CD8 cells was defined by CD45RO negativity and positive CCR7 selection, thereby excluding terminally differentiated effector memory CD45RA+ cells. Sequencing used naive CD8+ T cells from PBMCs. These receptors all come from a man younger than 30 in good health. Some clones in this sample may be carry-over from other donors' samples.

V is TRBV7-8 and J is TRBJ2-3; D tentatively fits TRBD1 or TRBD2 (5 bases each). The V end lost 4 bases, the J end lost 0 bases, and 17 bases lay between the germline ends. Looked up from germline, CDR1 is SGHVS and CDR2 is FQNEAQ. The CDR3 consists of 17 residues. Here the CDR3 reads CASSSATGWGSTDTQYF. The DNA for the CDR3 is TGTGCCAGCAGCTCAGCCACCGGGTGGGGGAGCACAGATACGCAGTATTTT.

The chain employs TRBV11-2 and TRBJ2-1, with 9 positions matching TRBD1. The V segment lost 2 bases and the J segment 2 bases; nucleotides outside the gene matches: 7. Germline V CDR1 and CDR2: SGHAT, FQNNGV. The CDR3 loop spans 17 amino acids. CDR3 nucleotides: TGTGCCAGCAGCTTAACGCCGGACAGGGGACCCTACAATGAGCAGTTCTTC. Protein product: CASSLTPDRGPYNEQFF.

This rearrangement joins TRBV28 to TRBJ2-7, with TRBD2 matching 9 bases. The germline gives CDR1 MDHEN, CDR2 SYDVKM. This CDR3 has 15 amino acids. V lost 2 bases and J lost 3; bases outside the gene matches: 5. CDR3 in amino acids: CASSLVASGDYEQYF. DNA of the CDR3: TGTGCCAGCAGTTTAGTGGCTAGCGGGGACTACGAGCAGTACTTC.

The chain employs TRBV7-9 and TRBJ2-1, with D unresolved. The CDR3 has 16 residues. V lost 1 base to trimming and J lost 2 bases, with 12 bases between them. Germline values: CDR1 SEHNR, CDR2 FQNEAQ (reference sequence). Here the CDR3 reads CASSLVTPRTYNEQFF. The DNA for the CDR3 is TGTGCCAGCAGCTTAGTTACCCCGAGAACCTACAATGAGCAGTTCTTC.

The rearrangement links TRBV6-5 to TRBJ2-7; TRBD1 aligns across 8 bases. V shed 7 bases and J 6 bases; nucleotides not matched to a gene: 2. CDR1 and CDR2 (germline): MNHEY, SVGAGI. The length of the CDR3 is 11 residues. The CDR3 loop reads CASTTGGEQYF. The CDR3 region has the DNA TGTGCCAGCACCACAGGGGGCGAGCAGTACTTC.

The chain uses TRBV2 and TRBJ2-5; 10 bases map to TRBD2. CDR3 length: 15 residues. J gave up 3 bases and V 3 bases, and 4 bases lay outside the gene matches. The germline CDR1 and CDR2 sequences are SNHLY and FYNNEI. DNA for the CDR3: TGTGCCAGCAGTGATTATACTAGCGGGAAAGAGACCCAGTACTTC. It codes for CASSDYTSGKETQYF.

Turning to this clone: The same CDR3 can be traced to other DNA sequences in this sample. The V and J genes are TRBV29-1 and TRBJ2-2; no firm D call. The V end lost 4 bases, the J end lost 8 bases, and 8 bases lay between the germline ends. The CDR3 contains 11 residues. Germline V lookup: CDR1 SQVTM, CDR2 ANQGSEA. In nucleotides, the CDR3 is TGCAGCGTTGTTCAAGGAGGGGAGCTGTTTTTT. Protein sequence: CSVVQGGELFF.

The J gene is TRBJ2-2, the V gene TRBV15, with 7 bases that match TRBD1. V shed 5 bases, J shed 6 bases, and the junction held 3 bases outside the gene matches. Germline CDR1 reads LNHNV; CDR2 reads YYDKDF (reference sequence). The CDR3 is 13 amino acids. CDR3 region: CATSQTGPGELFF. The CDR3, as DNA: TGTGCCACCAGCCAGACAGGGCCCGGGGAGCTGTTTTTT.

The rearrangement joins TRBV12-5 to TRBJ2-6; the match to TRBD2 covers 7 bases. The CDR3 length is 15 residues. J lost 2 bases, V lost 4 bases, and 2 bases had no gene match. The germline V gene encodes CDR1 LGHNT and CDR2 FRNRAP. The CDR3 nucleotides read TGTGCTAGTGGTTACAGCGGGGCTGGGGCCAACGTCCTGACTTTC. This translates into CASGYSGAGANVLTF.

This chain connects TRBV9 to TRBJ2-3, with D perhaps matching TRBD1 (8 bases). Per germline, CDR1 SGDLS and CDR2 YYNGEE. CDR3 size: 16 residues. V lost 0 bases, J lost 4 bases, and 15 bases lay in between. CDR3 in DNA: TGTGCCAGCAGCGTAGAAAGACAGGGGAGGGCAGATACGCAGTATTTT. Translating gives CASSVERQGRADTQYF. The entire variable domain, with the rest obtained from reference TRBV9 and TRBJ2-3, is as follows: DSGVTQTPKHLITATGQRVTLRCSPRSGDLSVYWYQQSLDQGLQFLIQYYNGEERAKGNILERFSAQQFPDLHSELNLSSLELGDSALYFCASSVERQGRADTQYFGPGTRLTVL.

Remarks on this clone: The same CDR3 is also encoded by other DNA sequences in this sample. CDR3 in amino acids: CASSPGLATQETQYF. The CDR3 DNA is TGTGCCAGCAGCCCGGGACTAGCGACTCAAGAGACCCAGTACTTC. The V gene is TRBV5-4, the J gene TRBJ2-5, with 10 bases matching TRBD2. This CDR3 has 15 residues. The trim removed 4 bases at V and 2 bases at J, leaving 5 bases unmatched. Germline V gives CDR1 SGHNT, CDR2 YYREEE (reference sequence).

In this sample, this clone turned up once. The chain has TRBV27 and TRBJ2-1; weak D call: TRBD2 (5 bases). Trimming left V 3 bases short and J 7 bases short, with 16 bases between. Germline V gene sequence: CDR1 MNHEY, CDR2 SMNVEV (reference sequence). The CDR3 extends over 15 amino acids. The CDR3, as DNA: TGTGCCAGCAGTTTGCGGGCCTCCGAATGGAATGAGCAGTTCTTC. This encodes CASSLRASEWNEQFF.

V and J are TRBV7-3 and TRBJ1-3; D is perhaps TRBD1 (6 bases). CDR1 is SGHTA, CDR2 FQGTGA, per germline. The ends were cut back, 4 bases at V and 4 bases at J, with 11 bases in the middle. The CDR3 is made up of 14 amino acids. CDR3 loop: CASSSTGTGNTIYF. CDR3 in DNA: TGTGCCAGCAGCTCGACCGGGACAGGAAACACCATATATTTT.

This clone was counted once. This chain joins TRBV7-2 and TRBJ2-3; D is ambiguous. The germline gives CDR1 SGHTA, CDR2 FQGNSA. The CDR3 extends over 15 amino acids. V was pared by 5 bases and J by 2 bases, with 14 bases between. CDR3 coding DNA: TGTGCCAGCAGCACAAGCCCACAACTCACAGATACGCAGTATTTT. This sequence encodes CASSTSPQLTDTQYF.

To note about this clone: This CDR3 is also generated by other DNA sequences in the sample. The chain has TRBV2 and TRBJ2-7, with D uncertain. The V gene's germline CDR1 is SNHLY and CDR2 FYNNEI. The CDR3 extends over 13 amino acids. The V and J ends lost 6 bases and 0 bases respectively, with 9 bases between them. For the CDR3, the DNA is TGTGCCAGCAGCCCTGGAAGCTCCTACGAGCAGTACTTC. This gives the protein CASSPGSSYEQYF.

The V call is TRBV4-1, the J call TRBJ1-5; D unclear. Germline V gene lookup returns CDR1 MGHRA and CDR2 YSYEKL. The V end was cut by 1 base, the J end by 7 bases, with 8 bases between. The CDR3 sequence is 13 residues long. CDR3 bases: TGCGCCAGCAGCCAAGGACGTACACAGCCCCAGCATTTT. Protein product: CASSQGRTQPQHF.

A remark on this clone: Other DNA sequences in the sample encode the same CDR3. The chain joins TRBV27 to TRBJ2-7; no firm D call. The ends were cut back, 4 bases at V and 0 bases at J, with 7 bases in the middle. The CDR3 has 13 amino acids. The germline V gene has CDR1 MNHEY and CDR2 SMNVEV (reference sequence). The CDR3 bases are TGTGCCAGCAGTTGGGCTACCTCCTACGAGCAGTACTTC. It is translated as CASSWATSYEQYF.

The chain is built from TRBV2 and TRBJ1-2; D is undetermined. Germline assignment: CDR1 SNHLY and CDR2 FYNNEI. V was cut by 10 bases and J by 3 bases, with 15 bases left in between. This CDR3 is built from 13 residues. The CDR3: CATQSFPDYGYTF. CDR3 bases: TGTGCCACACAGTCTTTCCCAGACTATGGCTACACCTTC.

The rearrangement links TRBV30 to TRBJ2-5, with 7 bases fitting TRBD1. The CDR3 extends over 15 amino acids. The germline V gene has CDR1 GTSNPN and CDR2 SVGIG (reference sequence). V trimming: 3 bases; J trimming: 0 bases; junction bases outside the gene matches: 7. Here the CDR3 DNA reads TGTGCCTGGAGCCCAGGGACAGAGCACCAAGAGACCCAGTACTTC. Translated, it gives CAWSPGTEHQETQYF. Full variable domain (missing parts from reference TRBV30 and TRBJ2-5): SQTIHQWPATLVQPVGSPLSLECTVEGTSNPNLYWYRQAAGRGLQLLFYSVGIGQISSEVPQNLSASRPQDRQFILSSKKLLLSDSGFYLCAWSPGTEHQETQYFGPGTRLLVL.

V usage is TRBV7-3 and J usage is TRBJ2-7; 7 positions agree with TRBD1. Germline V gene sequence: CDR1 SGHTA, CDR2 FQGTGA. The trim removed 5 bases at V and 3 bases at J, leaving 7 bases unmatched. CDR3 length: 14 amino acids. The CDR3 sequence: CASSLGAGGYEQYF. CDR3 DNA: TGTGCCAGCAGCCTGGGCGCAGGGGGCTACGAGCAGTACTTC.

As regards this clone: Additional DNA sequences in this sample encode the identical CDR3. The chain uses TRBV28 and TRBJ2-7; weak D call: TRBD2 (5 bases). CDR1 MDHEN and CDR2 SYDVKM come from the germline V gene. Trimming pared 2 bases from V and 2 bases from J, leaving 10 bases between. The CDR3 is 14 residues long. The CDR3 protein is CASSLAGGTYEQYF. The CDR3 DNA reads TGTGCCAGCAGTTTAGCGGGTGGGACCTACGAGCAGTACTTC.

This clone was seen only once. J is TRBJ2-1 and V is TRBV4-2; TRBD1 aligns across 7 bases. V gave up 1 base and J gave up 8 bases; unmatched junction bases: 14. The germline CDR1 and CDR2 sequences are LGHNA and YNFKEQ. The CDR3 consists of 17 residues. In DNA, the CDR3 is TGTGCCAGCAGCCAAGTAGGGGACAGCCCCGAGTTCGATGAGCAGTTCTTC. Residues: CASSQVGDSPEFDEQFF.

The chain couples TRBV4-2 to TRBJ1-4; weak D call: TRBD1 (6 bases). Germline V lookup: CDR1 LGHNA, CDR2 YNFKEQ. Between the trimmed V and J ends, which lost 1 base and 8 bases, there was a span of 20 bases. The CDR3 covers 17 residues. CDR3 sequence: CASSQAVIRGVGEKLFF. The DNA of the CDR3 is TGTGCCAGCAGCCAAGCGGTGATAAGGGGGGTCGGCGAAAAACTGTTTTTT.

This sequence joins TRBV27 and TRBJ1-1; tentatively, D is TRBD1 (6 bases). Germline CDR1 MNHEY, CDR2 SMNVEV (reference sequence). The CDR3 covers 15 residues. V dropped 1 base and J dropped 11 bases, with 20 bases sitting between them. CDR3 sequence: CASSLLWEGGGVAFF. DNA of the CDR3: TGTGCCAGCAGTTTATTGTGGGAAGGGGGGGGAGTGGCTTTCTTT.

The rearrangement uses TRBV28 and TRBJ1-1; the D gene is possibly TRBD1 (5 bases). Germline-derived CDR1 and CDR2 are MDHEN and SYDVKM. V was trimmed by 10 bases and J by 4 bases, leaving 13 bases between them. The CDR3 is 12 amino acids. CDR3 region: CATQGHFTEAFF. The DNA of the CDR3 is TGTGCCACCCAGGGCCATTTCACTGAAGCTTTCTTT.

V usage is TRBV2 and J usage is TRBJ1-5; the D is unclear. Trimming took off 3 bases at V and 0 bases at J, with 9 bases between the two ends. The CDR3 has 15 residues. CDR1 is SNHLY and CDR2 is FYNNEI in the germline V gene. CDR3 in amino acids: CASSDVGPSNQPQHF. The CDR3 nucleotides are TGTGCCAGCAGTGACGTGGGTCCTAGCAATCAGCCCCAGCATTTT. Together with reference TRBV2 and TRBJ1-5, the CDR3 gives the full variable domain: EPEVTQTPSHQVTQMGQEVILRCVPISNHLYFYWYRQILGQKVEFLVSFYNNEISEKSEIFDDQFSVERPDGSNFTLKIRSTKLEDSAMYFCASSDVGPSNQPQHFGDGTRLSIL.

Concerning this clone: This sample includes further DNA sequences coding for the same CDR3. The genes are TRBV6-6 and TRBJ2-7; D remains ambiguous. Looked up from germline, CDR1 is MNHNY and CDR2 is SVGAGI (reference sequence). The CDR3 has 13 amino acids. The germline V and J ends were trimmed by 0 bases and 7 bases, with 10 bases remaining between them. CDR3: CASSYSNIYEQYF. The CDR3, as DNA: TGTGCCAGCAGTTACTCGAACATCTATGAGCAGTACTTC.

The rearrangement uses TRBV9 and TRBJ2-7; 7 positions agree with TRBD1. CDR1 SGDLS and CDR2 YYNGEE come from the germline V gene. V was pared by 4 bases and J by 3 bases, with 10 bases of the junction left unmatched. The CDR3 is made up of 15 amino acids. This chain's CDR3 is CASSSERTGFYEQYF. CDR3 DNA sequence: TGTGCCAGCAGCTCGGAACGGACAGGCTTCTACGAGCAGTACTTC.

The genes are TRBV6-1 and TRBJ1-2; D gene ambiguous. This CDR3 comprises 15 residues. Germline V lookup: CDR1 MNHNS, CDR2 SASEGT. Trimming pared 2 bases from V and 6 bases from J, leaving 16 bases between. The chain's CDR3 is CASSELYESLNGYTF. CDR3 in DNA: TGTGCCAGCAGTGAATTGTATGAGAGCCTTAATGGCTACACCTTC.

This sequence joins TRBV9 and TRBJ2-3; 7 positions match TRBD2. This CDR3 has 16 amino acids. The V gene end was trimmed by 0 bases and the J gene end by 0 bases; junction bases not matched to a gene: 4. The germline CDR1 and CDR2 sequences are SGDLS and YYNGEE. The CDR3 DNA is TGTGCCAGCAGCGTAGAGGGAGGGACTAGCACAGATACGCAGTATTTT. It encodes CASSVEGGTSTDTQYF.

This clone showed up just once. The genes are TRBV27 and TRBJ2-1; D gene unclear. CDR1 is MNHEY and CDR2 is SMNVEV in the germline V gene (reference sequence). The CDR3 runs to 13 residues. Trimming took 4 bases from V and 9 from J, leaving 13 bases between them. CDR3 residues: CASSSYLDREQFF. CDR3 nucleotides: TGTGCCAGCAGTTCCTACCTGGATCGTGAGCAGTTCTTC.

Turning to this clone: Other DNA sequences from this sample encode an identical CDR3 as well. This chain connects TRBV27 to TRBJ2-1; 8 positions agree with TRBD1. Trimming cost V 3 bases and J 6 bases; bases outside gene matches: 1. Germline V CDR1 and CDR2: MNHEY, SMNVEV (reference sequence). This CDR3 comprises 13 residues. CDR3 sequence (DNA): TGTGCCAGCAGTTTGGACAGGGCCAATGAGCAGTTCTTC. Protein product: CASSLDRANEQFF.